This paragraph covers one TCR beta chain sequence. The data stem from a study of blood T cell repertoires in COVID-19. In the study overall: PBMCs, B-cell-depleted T cells, or T cells were the source of the cDNA or gDNA that made up the material.

The age range of participants was 18 to 89 years, with residence in some 25 US areas. Participants were placed into cohorts based on the clinical history they reported. This CDR3 comprises 17 residues. Germline CDR1 is SEHNR and CDR2 is FQNEAQ (reference sequence). V was shortened by 5 bases and J by 3 bases, with 20 bases between the two germline ends. The table came from immunoSEQ multiplex PCR; TCRdb's copy has only in-frame clones and leaves some out. Among under 200,000 clones listed, 81% were seen once. The V gene is TRBV7-9, the J gene TRBJ2-4; D unresolved. This clonotype was sampled from a woman between 40 and 55 years old with acute COVID-19. Input material: PBMCs or T cells enriched from blood (not recorded which). DNA for the CDR3: TGTGCCAGCAGCCTTGACAATTCTTTGGGTATCAAAAACATTCAGTACTTC. The encoded protein is CASSLDNSLGIKNIQYF.